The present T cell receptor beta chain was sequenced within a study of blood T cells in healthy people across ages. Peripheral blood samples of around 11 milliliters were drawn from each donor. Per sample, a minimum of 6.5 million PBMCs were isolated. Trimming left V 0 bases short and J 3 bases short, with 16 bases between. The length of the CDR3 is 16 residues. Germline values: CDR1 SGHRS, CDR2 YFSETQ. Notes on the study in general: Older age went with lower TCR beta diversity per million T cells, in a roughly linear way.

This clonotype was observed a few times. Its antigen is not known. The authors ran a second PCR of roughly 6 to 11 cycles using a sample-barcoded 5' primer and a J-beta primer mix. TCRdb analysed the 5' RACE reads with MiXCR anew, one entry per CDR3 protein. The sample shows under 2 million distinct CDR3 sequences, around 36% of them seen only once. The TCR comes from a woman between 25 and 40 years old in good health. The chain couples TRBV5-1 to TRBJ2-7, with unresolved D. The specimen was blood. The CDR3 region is CASSLALNQRRYEQYF. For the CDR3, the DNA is TGCGCCAGCAGCTTGGCCCTTAACCAAAGGCGCTACGAGCAGTACTTC.